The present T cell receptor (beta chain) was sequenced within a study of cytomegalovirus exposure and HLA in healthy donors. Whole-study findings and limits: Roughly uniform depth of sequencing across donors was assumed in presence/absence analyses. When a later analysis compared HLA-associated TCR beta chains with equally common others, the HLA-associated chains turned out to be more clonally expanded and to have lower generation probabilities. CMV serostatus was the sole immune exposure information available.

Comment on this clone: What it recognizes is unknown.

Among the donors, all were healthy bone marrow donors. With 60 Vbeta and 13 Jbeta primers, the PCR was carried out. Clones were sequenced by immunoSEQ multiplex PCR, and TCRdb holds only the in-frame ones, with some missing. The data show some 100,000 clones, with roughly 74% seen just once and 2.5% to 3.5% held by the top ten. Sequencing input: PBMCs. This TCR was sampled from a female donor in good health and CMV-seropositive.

CDR3 coding DNA: TGCGCCAGCAGCCAAGAACTCGGGGTTGGTGGTGAAAAACTGTTTTTT. Residues: CASSQELGVGGEKLFF. The chain has TRBV4-3 and TRBJ1-4; the D is unclear. The CDR3 has 16 amino acids. Germline CDR1 LGHNA, CDR2 YSLEER. V lost 0 bases and J 7 bases, leaving 15 bases between the germline ends.